This T cell receptor (beta chain) was documented in a study of graft-versus-host responses after intestinal transplantation. Here immunoSEQ multiplex PCR was the method, and the copy in TCRdb shows in-frame clones only, minus some. The sample records approximately 6,900 clones, 20% to 25% being singletons. The V end was cut by 0 bases, the J end by 0 bases, with 6 bases between. Germline V gene sequence: CDR1 MNHNY, CDR2 SVGAGI (reference sequence). This CDR3 comprises 16 residues. The genes are TRBV6-6 and TRBJ2-6; D is unclear. The receptor comes from a human patient who was an organ donor for intestinal transplantation. The source was alloreactive CD4+ T cells from a mixed lymphocyte reaction culture, collected before transplantation. Subset here: CFSE-low proliferating T cells sorted from roughly 6-day pre-transplant mixed lymphocyte reaction (GvH or HvG direction). Here the CDR3 reads CASSYSGVSGANVLTF. The CDR3 DNA is TGTGCCAGCAGTTACTCAGGAGTCTCTGGGGCCAACGTCCTGACTTTC.